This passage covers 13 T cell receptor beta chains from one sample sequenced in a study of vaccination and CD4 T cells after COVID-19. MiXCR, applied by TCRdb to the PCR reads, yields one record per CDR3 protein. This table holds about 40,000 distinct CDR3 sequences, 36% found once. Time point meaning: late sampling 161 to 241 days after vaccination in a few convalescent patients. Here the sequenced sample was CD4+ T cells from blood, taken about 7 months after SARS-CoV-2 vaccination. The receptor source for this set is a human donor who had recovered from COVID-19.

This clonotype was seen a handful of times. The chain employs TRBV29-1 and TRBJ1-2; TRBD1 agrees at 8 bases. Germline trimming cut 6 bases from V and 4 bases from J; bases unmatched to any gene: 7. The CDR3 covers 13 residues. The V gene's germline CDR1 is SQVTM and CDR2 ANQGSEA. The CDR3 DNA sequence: TGCAGCGTGGCAAAGGACAGGGCCTATGGCTACACCTTC. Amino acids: CSVAKDRAYGYTF.

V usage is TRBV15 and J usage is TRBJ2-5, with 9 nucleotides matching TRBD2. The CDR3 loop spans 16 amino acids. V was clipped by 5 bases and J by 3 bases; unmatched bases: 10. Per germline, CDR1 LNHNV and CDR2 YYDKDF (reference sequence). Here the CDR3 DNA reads TGTGCCACCAGCGCGGCTAGCGGGATAAACAAAGAGACCCAGTACTTC. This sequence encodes CATSAASGINKETQYF.

CDR3 DNA sequence: TGCAGTGCTAGAGACCACAAACTTACGCGGGCGGTGGGGGAGCAGTACTTC. Translation gives CSARDHKLTRAVGEQYF. J is TRBJ2-7 and V is TRBV20-1; D might be TRBD2 (5 bases). This CDR3 spans 17 amino acids. Germline assignment: CDR1 DFQATT and CDR2 SNEGSKA (reference sequence). V was cut by 0 bases and J by 7 bases, with 25 bases left in between.

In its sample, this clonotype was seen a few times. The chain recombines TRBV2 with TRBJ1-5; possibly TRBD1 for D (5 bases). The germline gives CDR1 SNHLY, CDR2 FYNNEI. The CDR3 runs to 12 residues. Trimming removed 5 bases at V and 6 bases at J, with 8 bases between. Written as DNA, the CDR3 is TGTGCCAGCAGTCCACAGGCTCAGCCCCAGCATTTT. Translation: CASSPQAQPQHF.

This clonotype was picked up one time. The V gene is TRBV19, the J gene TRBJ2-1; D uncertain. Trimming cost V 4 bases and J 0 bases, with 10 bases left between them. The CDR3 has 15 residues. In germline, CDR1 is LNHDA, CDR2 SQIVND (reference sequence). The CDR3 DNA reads TGTGCCAGTAGTAAATACTCGAGCTCCTACAATGAGCAGTTCTTC. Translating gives CASSKYSSSYNEQFF.

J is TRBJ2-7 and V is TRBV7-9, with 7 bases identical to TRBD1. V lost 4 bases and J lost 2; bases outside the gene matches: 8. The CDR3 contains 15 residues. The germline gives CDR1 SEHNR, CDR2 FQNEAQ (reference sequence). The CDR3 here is CASSSITGAPYEQYF. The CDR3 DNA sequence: TGTGCCAGCAGCTCGATAACAGGGGCCCCCTACGAGCAGTACTTC.

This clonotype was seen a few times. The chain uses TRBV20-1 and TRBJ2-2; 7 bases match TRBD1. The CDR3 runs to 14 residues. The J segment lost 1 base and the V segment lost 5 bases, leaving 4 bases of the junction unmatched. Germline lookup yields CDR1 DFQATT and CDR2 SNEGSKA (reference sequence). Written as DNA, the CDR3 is TGCAGTGCTGGCCGGACAGGGAACACCGGGGAGCTGTTTTTT. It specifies CSAGRTGNTGELFF.

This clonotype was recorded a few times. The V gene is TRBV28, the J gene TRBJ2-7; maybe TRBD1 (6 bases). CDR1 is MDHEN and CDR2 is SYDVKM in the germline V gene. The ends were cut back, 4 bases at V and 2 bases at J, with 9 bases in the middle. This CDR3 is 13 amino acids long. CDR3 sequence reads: CASSSGTTYEQYF. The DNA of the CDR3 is TGTGCCAGCAGTTCCGGGACAACCTACGAGCAGTACTTC.

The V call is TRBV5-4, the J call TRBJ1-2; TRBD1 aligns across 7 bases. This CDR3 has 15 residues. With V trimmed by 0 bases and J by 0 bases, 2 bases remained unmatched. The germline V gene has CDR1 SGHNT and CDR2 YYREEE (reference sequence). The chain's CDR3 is CASSLGRGANYGYTF. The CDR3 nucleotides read TGTGCCAGCAGCTTGGGCAGGGGGGCTAACTATGGCTACACCTTC.

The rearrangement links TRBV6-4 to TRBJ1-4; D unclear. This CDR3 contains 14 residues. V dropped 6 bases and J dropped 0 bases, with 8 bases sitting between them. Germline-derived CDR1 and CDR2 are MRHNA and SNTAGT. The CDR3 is CASRPWTTNEKLFF. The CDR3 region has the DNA TGTGCCAGCAGGCCATGGACAACTAATGAAAAACTGTTTTTT.

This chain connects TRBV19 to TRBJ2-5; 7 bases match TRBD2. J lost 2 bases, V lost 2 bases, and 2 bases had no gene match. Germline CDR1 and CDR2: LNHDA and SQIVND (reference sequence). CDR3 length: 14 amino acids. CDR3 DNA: TGTGCCAGTAGTATATATAGCGGGCAAGAGACCCAGTACTTC. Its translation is CASSIYSGQETQYF.

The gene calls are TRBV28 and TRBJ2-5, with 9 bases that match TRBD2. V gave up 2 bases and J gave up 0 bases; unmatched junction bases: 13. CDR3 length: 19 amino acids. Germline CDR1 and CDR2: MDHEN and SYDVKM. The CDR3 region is CASSLPLAGTIPYQETQYF. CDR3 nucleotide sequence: TGTGCCAGCAGTTTACCGCTAGCGGGAACAATACCTTACCAAGAGACCCAGTACTTC.

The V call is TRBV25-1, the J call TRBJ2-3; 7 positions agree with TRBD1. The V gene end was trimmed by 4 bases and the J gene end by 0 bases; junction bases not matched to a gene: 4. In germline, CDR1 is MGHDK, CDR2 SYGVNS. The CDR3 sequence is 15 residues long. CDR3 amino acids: CASSAGQISTDTQYF. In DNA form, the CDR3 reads TGTGCCAGCAGTGCGGGACAGATTAGCACAGATACGCAGTATTTT. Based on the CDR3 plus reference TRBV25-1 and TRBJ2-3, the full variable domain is EADIYQTPRYLVIGTGKKITLECSQTMGHDKMYWYQQDPGMELHLIHYSYGVNSTEKGDLSSESTVSRIRTEHFPLTLESARPSHTSQYLCASSAGQISTDTQYFGPGTRLTVL.